A single sample is the source of the 18 T cell receptor beta chains below, sequenced in a study of blood T cell repertoires in COVID-19. The protocol was immunoSEQ multiplex PCR, while the TCRdb copy is restricted to in-frame clones and leaves out a portion. The table has about 190,000 clones, approximately 81% seen once; the top ten hold about 20%. The sample taken for sequencing was peripheral blood. All receptors derive from a human donor in a cohort sampled during active COVID-19.

The chain joins TRBV6-4 to TRBJ2-2, with 10 bases identical to TRBD1. Trimming cost V 0 bases and J 6 bases; bases outside gene matches: 4. The length of the CDR3 is 16 residues. Per germline, CDR1 MRHNA and CDR2 SNTAGT. The CDR3 DNA reads as TGTGCCAGCAGTGACTCCTCCGGACAGGGGGCCGGGGAGCTGTTTTTT. This codes for CASSDSSGQGAGELFF.

The chain joins TRBV4-2 to TRBJ2-2, with 9 bases aligning to TRBD2. J gave up 6 bases and V 0 bases, and 8 bases lay outside the gene matches. Per the germline V gene, CDR1 is LGHNA and CDR2 is YNFKEQ. CDR3 size: 17 residues. As DNA, the CDR3 is TGTGCCAGCAGCCAAGAAGCGGGCCTAGCGGGGTCCGGGGAGCTGTTTTTT. This gives the protein CASSQEAGLAGSGELFF.

The rearrangement joins TRBV5-1 to TRBJ2-5, with D perhaps matching TRBD2 (5 bases). Germline CDR1 SGHRS, CDR2 YFSETQ. The germline V and J ends were trimmed by 0 bases and 5 bases, with 14 bases remaining between them. This CDR3 is 15 amino acids long. The DNA of the CDR3 is TGCGCCAGCAGCTTGGCGGGGTTCGCTCATGAGACCCAGTACTTC. The encoded protein is CASSLAGFAHETQYF.

This clone appeared once. The rearrangement uses TRBV4-1 and TRBJ1-5; D call uncertain. The CDR3 is made up of 17 amino acids. Germline CDR1 is MGHRA and CDR2 is YSYEKL. The ends were cut back, 0 bases at V and 0 bases at J, with 12 bases in the middle. CDR3 nucleotide sequence: TGCGCCAGCAGCCAAGAATCAGTAGCTAATAGCAATCAGCCCCAGCATTTT. Protein sequence: CASSQESVANSNQPQHF.

The J gene is TRBJ1-6, the V gene TRBV19; the D gene is possibly TRBD1 (5 bases). The germline gives CDR1 LNHDA, CDR2 SQIVND (reference sequence). Trimming took 9 bases from V and 14 from J, leaving 11 bases between them. This CDR3 region has 10 residues. CDR3 loop: CASGGRALHF. The CDR3 DNA reads as TGTGCCAGCGGGGGAAGGGCCCTCCACTTT.

The rearrangement links TRBV6-5 to TRBJ2-3, with 11 positions matching TRBD2. Germline V gene lookup returns CDR1 MNHEY and CDR2 SVGAGI. Trimming removed 5 bases from V and 5 bases from J; junction bases left unmatched: 3. This CDR3 has 14 amino acids. Here the CDR3 DNA reads TGTGCCAGCAGTCTAGCGGGGGGTGTAGATACGCAGTATTTT. It is translated as CASSLAGGVDTQYF.

This rearrangement joins TRBV5-1 to TRBJ2-3, with TRBD2 as a possible D gene (6 bases). The CDR3 is made up of 13 amino acids. Trimming shortened V by 7 bases and J by 2 bases, and 11 bases separated the two germline ends. Germline assignment: CDR1 SGHRS and CDR2 YFSETQ. The CDR3 here is CASHTGDTDTQYF. The CDR3, as DNA: TGCGCCAGCCACACGGGAGACACAGATACGCAGTATTTT.

The chain uses TRBV7-2 and TRBJ1-6; D unresolved. CDR1 is SGHTA and CDR2 is FQGNSA in the germline V gene. The ends were cut back, 3 bases at V and 8 bases at J, with 11 bases in the middle. This CDR3 region has 14 residues. The CDR3 DNA reads TGTGCCAGCAGCTTGGTCCCGGAGGATTCACCCCTCCACTTT. Protein product: CASSLVPEDSPLHF.

CDR3 protein: CASSWRASGNTIYF. CDR3 coding DNA: TGTGCCAGCAGCTGGAGGGCTTCTGGAAACACCATATATTTT. The gene calls are TRBV5-6 and TRBJ1-3, with D unclear. The CDR3 runs 14 residues. V lost 3 bases, J lost 1 base, and 8 bases lay in between. Germline-derived CDR1 and CDR2 are SGHDT and YYEEEE.

The genes are TRBV15 and TRBJ1-6; D may be TRBD1 (5 bases). V was shortened by 5 bases and J by 7 bases, with 15 bases between the two germline ends. CDR3 length equals 15 residues. CDR1 is LNHNV, CDR2 YYDKDF, per germline (reference sequence). CDR3 residues: CATSLLTGVNSPLHF. The DNA for the CDR3 is TGTGCCACCAGCCTCCTTACAGGAGTCAATTCACCCCTCCACTTT.

The CDR3 DNA reads as TGTGCCAGTAGTATTTACGGTCGTGAAGCTTTCTTT. It yields the protein CASSIYGREAFF. The V and J genes are TRBV19 and TRBJ1-1; no definite D call. This CDR3 contains 12 residues. CDR1 is LNHDA and CDR2 is SQIVND in the germline V gene (reference sequence). V lost 3 bases to trimming and J lost 7 bases, with 9 bases between them.

The chain has TRBV3-1 (or the pseudogene TRBV3-2) and TRBJ2-4; D is unclear. Germline loops: CDR1 LGHDT, CDR2 YNNKEL (reference sequence). With 4 bases removed from V and 0 bases from J, the gap between germline ends came to 10 bases. The CDR3 loop spans 15 amino acids. The CDR3 here is CASSRSQLAKNIQYF. CDR3 nucleotides: TGTGCCAGCAGCCGCTCCCAGTTAGCCAAAAACATTCAGTACTTC.

The table lists this clone with a count of one. This chain connects TRBV7-3 to TRBJ2-3, with D perhaps matching TRBD1 (5 bases). The CDR3 is 14 amino acids. Trimming pared 5 bases from V and 2 bases from J, leaving 11 bases between. CDR1 is SGHTA, CDR2 FQGTGA, per germline. CDR3 loop: CASSLRDFTDTQYF. In DNA, the CDR3 is TGTGCCAGCAGCCTCAGGGATTTCACAGATACGCAGTATTTT. The full variable domain, rest sourced from reference TRBV7-3 and TRBJ2-3, is GAGVSQTPSNKVTEKGKYVELRCDPISGHTALYWYRQSLGQGPEFLIYFQGTGAADDSGLPNDRFFAVRPEGSVSTLKIQRTERGDSAVYLCASSLRDFTDTQYFGPGTRLTVL.

The CDR3 here is CASSVVQGLTEAFF. As DNA, the CDR3 is TGTGCCAGCAGCGTAGTACAGGGGCTCACTGAAGCTTTCTTT. The genes are TRBV9 and TRBJ1-1; 7 bases map to TRBD1. CDR1 and CDR2 from the germline V gene are SGDLS and YYNGEE. The CDR3 contains 14 residues. The trim removed 0 bases at V and 4 bases at J, leaving 3 bases unmatched.

This clone was picked up one time. This chain links TRBV29-1 with TRBJ2-5; TRBD1 aligns across 8 bases. The CDR3 has 13 residues. In germline, CDR1 is SQVTM, CDR2 ANQGSEA. Trimming took 3 bases from V and 7 from J; bases not matched to a gene: 7. The CDR3 DNA follows: TGCAGCGTTGACGCAGGGGGCGCGGGGACCCAGTACTTC. Protein: CSVDAGGAGTQYF.

V usage is TRBV4-1 and J usage is TRBJ1-4, with no clear D. Germline-derived CDR1 and CDR2 are MGHRA and YSYEKL. With 2 bases removed from V and 10 bases from J, the gap between germline ends came to 11 bases. The CDR3 is made up of 13 amino acids. The CDR3 bases are TGCGCCAGCAGCCAAATCGCGGGCCCAAAACTGTTTTTT. The encoded protein is CASSQIAGPKLFF.

V gene TRBV3-1 (or the pseudogene TRBV3-2) combines with J gene TRBJ2-3; 7 bases are a match to TRBD2. Germline V lookup: CDR1 LGHDT, CDR2 YNNKEL (reference sequence). Unmatched junction bases numbered 6, after V lost 2 bases and J lost 1 base. The CDR3 totals 16 residues. The DNA of the CDR3 is TGTGCCAGCAGCCAATGGTCGGGGAGGGGCACAGATACGCAGTATTTT. It codes for CASSQWSGRGTDTQYF.

The chain couples TRBV10-3 to TRBJ1-6; D is perhaps TRBD1 (6 bases). Germline CDR1 ENHRY, CDR2 SYGVKD. V lost 2 bases to trimming and J lost 5 bases, with 7 bases between them. There are 14 residues in the CDR3. CDR3 residues: CAISEGGHNSPLHF. The DNA of the CDR3 is TGTGCCATCAGTGAGGGGGGCCATAATTCACCCCTCCACTTT.